The 16 T cell receptor beta chains listed next were all sequenced from one sample in a study of metastatic and nonmetastatic thyroid tumors. Via MiXCR, TCRdb re-called the PCR reads. The sample shows 20,000 to 25,000 clones, approximately 15% of them seen only once. Before thyroid surgery, none of the patients had received any treatment. Material: tumor tissue. The receptors were sampled from a female donor with papillary thyroid cancer or a benign thyroid nodule (not recorded which). Some clones in this sample may be carry-over from other donors' samples.

As to this clone: A much larger clone lies one base from this, so it may be a read error. V and J are TRBV15 and TRBJ2-3, with TRBD2 identical over 9 bases. V was pared by 3 bases and J by 5 bases, with 9 bases of the junction left unmatched. The CDR3 runs 16 residues. Germline V gives CDR1 LNHNV, CDR2 YYDKDF (reference sequence). CDR3 sequence: CATSRVSGRRRDTQYF. The CDR3 coding sequence is TGTGCCACCAGCAGGGTTAGCGGGAGAAGGCGAGATACGCAGTATTTT. Drawing the rest from reference TRBV15 and TRBJ2-3, the complete variable domain is DAMVIQNPRYQVTQFGKPVTLSCSQTLNHNVMYWYQQKSSQAPKLLFHYYDKDFNNEADTPDNFQSRRPNTSFCFLDIRSPGLGDTAMYLCATSRVSGRRRDTQYFGPGTRLTVL.

As concerns this clone: One end of the junction varies from germline; a read error may be responsible. The rearrangement links TRBV7-3 to TRBJ1-6; 8 bases match TRBD1. The CDR3 length is 16 residues. Germline-derived CDR1 and CDR2 are SGHTA and FQGTGA. CDR3 nucleotides: TGTGCTAGCAGCCCCGGGACAGGAGAAGGGCATTCACCCCTCCACTTT. This translates into CASSPGTGEGHSPLHF. The full variable domain, its missing parts supplied by reference TRBV7-3 and TRBJ1-6, is GAGVSQTPSNKVTEKGKYVELRCDPISGHTALYWYRQSLGQGPEFLIYFQGTGAADDSGLPNDRFFAVRPEGSVSTLKIQRTERGDSAVYLCASSPGTGEGHSPLHFGNGTRLTVT.

There are many counts of this clone. The chain recombines TRBV12-3 or TRBV12-4 with TRBJ2-1; 8 nucleotides match TRBD2. With 6 bases clipped from V and 4 bases from J, the junction kept 11 bases outside the gene matches. The CDR3 loop spans 16 amino acids. The CDR3 sequence: CASRLGGGFRYNEQFF. The CDR3 nucleotides read TGTGCCAGCAGGTTGGGCGGGGGGTTCAGGTACAATGAGCAGTTCTTC.

Many counts were recorded for this clone. This rearrangement joins TRBV7-9 to TRBJ1-2; D is possibly TRBD1 (5 bases). The germline CDR1 and CDR2 sequences are SEHNR and FQNEAQ (reference sequence). This CDR3 spans 13 amino acids. The V gene lost 3 bases and the J gene lost 6 bases, with 11 bases spanning the gap. CDR3 coding DNA: TGTGCCAGCAGCTTGGGGGGTAGGGATGGCTACACCTTC. Its protein is CASSLGGRDGYTF.

This clone has a count of ten or more. This may arise from a read error, as a much more abundant clone is one base away. The gene calls are TRBV5-1 and TRBJ1-1, with D unresolved. This CDR3 region has 13 residues. Germline CDR1 is SGHRS and CDR2 is YFSETQ. The CDR3 bases are TGCGCCAGCAGCTTCCAGACGAACACTGAAGCTCTCTTT. The encoded protein is CASSFQTNTEALF.

At least ten counts were recorded for this clone. The chain joins TRBV20-1 to TRBJ2-3, with D perhaps assigned TRBD1 or TRBD2 (5 bases each). The germline CDR1 and CDR2 sequences are DFQATT and SNEGSKA (reference sequence). The CDR3 is made up of 16 amino acids. Trimming stripped 1 base from V and 1 base from J, with 15 bases between. The DNA for the CDR3 is TGCAGTGCTAGAGCCGGGACGGCCCGCCGCACAGATACGCAGTATTTT. Translation: CSARAGTARRTDTQYF.

This clone was picked up many times. The chain recombines TRBV19 with TRBJ1-1; D unclear. The CDR3 has 15 residues. V was trimmed by 3 bases and J by 7 bases, leaving 18 bases between them. CDR1 is LNHDA, CDR2 SQIVND, per germline (reference sequence). The CDR3 DNA reads TGTGCCAGTAGTATTGTCGTTTCGGGGATCGGTGAAGCTTTCTTT. It yields the protein CASSIVVSGIGEAFF.

The sample holds many counts of this clone. An end of the junction differs from the germline gene, which may be a read error. V is TRBV11-2 and J is TRBJ1-2; D perhaps matches TRBD1 (6 bases). Germline V gene data show CDR1 as SGHAT and CDR2 as FQNNGV. The CDR3 covers 15 residues. As DNA, the CDR3 is TGTGCCAGCAGCCTAGATTTGGGGGCCATCCCTGGCTACACCTTC. The encoded protein is CASSLDLGAIPGYTF.

At least ten counts were recorded for this clone. The CDR3: CASSEATTHWGELFF. Here the CDR3 DNA reads TGTGCCAGCAGTGAAGCGACGACGCATTGGGGGGAGCTGTTTTTT. V gene TRBV2 combines with J gene TRBJ2-2, with no clear D. Trimming removed 0 bases from V and 8 bases from J, with 13 bases in between. Looked up from germline, CDR1 is SNHLY and CDR2 is FYNNEI. The CDR3 has 15 amino acids. Full variable domain (rest looked up from reference TRBV2 and TRBJ2-2): EPEVTQTPSHQVTQMGQEVILRCVPISNHLYFYWYRQILGQKVEFLVSFYNNEISEKSEIFDDQFSVERPDGSNFTLKIRSTKLEDSAMYFCASSEATTHWGELFFGEGSRLTVL.

This clone qualifies as medium-sized. The chain employs TRBV6-1 and TRBJ1-1, with D unresolved. Germline values: CDR1 MNHNS, CDR2 SASEGT. This CDR3 has 14 amino acids. Trimming left V 1 base short and J 4 bases short, with 10 bases between. DNA of the CDR3: TGTGCCAGCAGTGAAGACCGGGTGGGCACTGAAGCTTTCTTT. It codes for CASSEDRVGTEAFF.

Only a few counts were recorded for this clone. Since a much larger clone is just one base distant, this may be a read error. This rearrangement joins TRBV5-4 to TRBJ2-1; 7 bases match TRBD2. The CDR3 is made up of 14 amino acids. Germline loops: CDR1 SGHNT, CDR2 YYREEE (reference sequence). The CDR3 sequence: CASSLVSGNNEQSF. The CDR3 DNA reads as TGTGCCAGCAGCTTGGTAAGCGGGAACAATGAGCAGTCCTTC.

In its sample, this clone was seen many times. The chain carries TRBV5-5 and TRBJ2-7; D is unclear. V was clipped by 0 bases and J by 0 bases, with 10 bases between them. This CDR3 spans 15 amino acids. Germline-derived CDR1 and CDR2 are SGHKS and YYEKEE (reference sequence). CDR3 nucleotide sequence: TGTGCCAGCAGCTTGGTTAGCCTCAACTCCTACGAGCAGTACTTC. The encoded protein is CASSLVSLNSYEQYF.

This clone was counted at least ten times. The CDR3 DNA reads TGTGCCAGCAGTCCACACGAGTCGGCAGATACGCAGTATTTT. It yields the protein CASSPHESADTQYF. This chain joins TRBV6-1 and TRBJ2-3, with no clear D. V was cut by 5 bases and J by 4 bases, with 13 bases left in between. This CDR3 has 14 amino acids. Germline loops: CDR1 MNHNS, CDR2 SASEGT.

This clone was found many times. CDR3 nucleotide sequence: TGTGCCAGCAGTCCACAATATGGCTACACCTTC. Translation gives CASSPQYGYTF. The V and J genes are TRBV2 and TRBJ1-2; D not resolved. V lost 5 bases to trimming and J lost 5 bases, with 6 bases between them. This CDR3 contains 11 residues. CDR1 and CDR2 (germline): SNHLY, FYNNEI.

Notes on this clone: A single base separates this from a much larger clone, so it may be a read error. Other DNA sequences within the sample encode an identical CDR3. This sequence joins TRBV2 and TRBJ2-3; TRBD1 agrees at 8 bases. The CDR3 covers 14 residues. Germline CDR1 is SNHLY and CDR2 is FYNNEI. The CDR3 DNA sequence: TGTGCCAGCAGTGAACAGGGGGCGTCAGATACGCAGTACTTT. Protein: CASSEQGASDTQYF.

In this sample, this clone turned up many times. Here the CDR3 DNA reads TGTGCCAGCAGTAGCGGGGGGAAGACCCAGTACTTC. As protein: CASSSGGKTQYF. The rearrangement links TRBV25-1 to TRBJ2-5; 9 nucleotides match TRBD2. Germline lookup yields CDR1 MGHDK and CDR2 SYGVNS. The ends lost 5 bases at V and 6 bases at J; junction bases unmatched: 1. The CDR3 contains 12 residues.